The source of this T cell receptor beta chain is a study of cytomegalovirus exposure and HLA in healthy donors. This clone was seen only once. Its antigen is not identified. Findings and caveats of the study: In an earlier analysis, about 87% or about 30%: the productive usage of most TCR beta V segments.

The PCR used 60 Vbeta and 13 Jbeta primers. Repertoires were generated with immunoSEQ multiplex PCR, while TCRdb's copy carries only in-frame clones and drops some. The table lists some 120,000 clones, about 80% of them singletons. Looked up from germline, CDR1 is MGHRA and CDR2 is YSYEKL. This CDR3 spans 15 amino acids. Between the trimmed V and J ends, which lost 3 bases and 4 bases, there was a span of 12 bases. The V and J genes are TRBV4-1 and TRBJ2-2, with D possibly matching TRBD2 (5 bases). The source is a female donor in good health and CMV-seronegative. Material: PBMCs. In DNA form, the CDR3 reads TGCGCCAGCAGCCACCAGGACCGGGGCACCGGGGAGCTGTTTTTT. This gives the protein CASSHQDRGTGELFF.